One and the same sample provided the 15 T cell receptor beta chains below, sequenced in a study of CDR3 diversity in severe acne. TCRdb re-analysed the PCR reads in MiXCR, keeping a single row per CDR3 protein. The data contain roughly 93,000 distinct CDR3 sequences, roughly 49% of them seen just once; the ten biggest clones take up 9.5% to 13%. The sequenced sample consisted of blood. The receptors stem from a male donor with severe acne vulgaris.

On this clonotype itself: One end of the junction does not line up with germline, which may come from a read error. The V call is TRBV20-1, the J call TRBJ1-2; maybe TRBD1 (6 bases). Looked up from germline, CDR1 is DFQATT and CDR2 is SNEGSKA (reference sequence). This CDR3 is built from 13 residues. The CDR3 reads CSARGQTEYGYTF. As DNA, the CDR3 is TGTAGTGCTAGAGGACAGACAGAGTATGGCTACACCTTC.

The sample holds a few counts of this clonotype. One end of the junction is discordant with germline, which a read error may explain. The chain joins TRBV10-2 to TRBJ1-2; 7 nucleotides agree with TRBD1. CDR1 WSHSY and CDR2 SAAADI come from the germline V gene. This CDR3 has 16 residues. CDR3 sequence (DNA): TGTGCCAGCAGTTTAGCCCAAAACAGGGGTCAATATGGCTACACCTTC. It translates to CASSLAQNRGQYGYTF.

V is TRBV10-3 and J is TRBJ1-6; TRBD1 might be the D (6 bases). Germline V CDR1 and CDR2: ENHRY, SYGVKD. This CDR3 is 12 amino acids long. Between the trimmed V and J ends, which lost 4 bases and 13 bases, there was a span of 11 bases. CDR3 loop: CAISGTAFPLHF. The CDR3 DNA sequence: TGTGCCATCAGTGGGACAGCCTTCCCCCTCCACTTT.

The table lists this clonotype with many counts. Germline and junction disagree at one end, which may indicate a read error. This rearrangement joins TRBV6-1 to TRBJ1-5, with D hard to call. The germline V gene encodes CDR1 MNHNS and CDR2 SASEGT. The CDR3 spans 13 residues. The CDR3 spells CACRLTSNQPQHF. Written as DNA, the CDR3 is TGTGCCTGCAGACTGACCTCTAATCAGCCCCAGCATTTT.

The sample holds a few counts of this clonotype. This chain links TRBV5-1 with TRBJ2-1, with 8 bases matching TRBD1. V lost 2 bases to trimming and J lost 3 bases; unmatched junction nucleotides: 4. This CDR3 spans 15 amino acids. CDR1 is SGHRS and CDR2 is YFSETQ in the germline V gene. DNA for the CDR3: TGCGCCAGCAGCTTTGCGACAGGGGACTACAATGAGCAGTTCTTC. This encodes CASSFATGDYNEQFF.

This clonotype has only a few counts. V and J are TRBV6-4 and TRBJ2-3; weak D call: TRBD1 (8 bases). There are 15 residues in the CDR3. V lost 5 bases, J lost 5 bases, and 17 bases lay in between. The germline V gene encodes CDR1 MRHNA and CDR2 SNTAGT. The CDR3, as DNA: TGTGCCAGCAGTAAACAGGGGGGGCCGTTAGATACGCAGTATTTT. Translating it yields CASSKQGGPLDTQYF.

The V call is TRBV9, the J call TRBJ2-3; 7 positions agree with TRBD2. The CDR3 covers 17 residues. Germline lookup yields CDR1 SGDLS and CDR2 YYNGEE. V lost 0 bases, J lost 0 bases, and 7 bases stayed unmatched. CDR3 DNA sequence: TGTGCCAGCAGCGTAGCCCCGGGAGGATCTAGCACAGATACGCAGTATTTT. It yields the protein CASSVAPGGSSTDTQYF.

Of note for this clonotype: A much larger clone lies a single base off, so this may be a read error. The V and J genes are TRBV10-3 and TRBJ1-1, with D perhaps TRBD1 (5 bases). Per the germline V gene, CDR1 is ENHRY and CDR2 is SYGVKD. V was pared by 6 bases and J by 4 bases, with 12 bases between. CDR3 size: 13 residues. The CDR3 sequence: CAIRATGSTEAFF. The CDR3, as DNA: TGTGCCATCAGGGCCACAGGAAGCACTGAAGCTTTCTTT.

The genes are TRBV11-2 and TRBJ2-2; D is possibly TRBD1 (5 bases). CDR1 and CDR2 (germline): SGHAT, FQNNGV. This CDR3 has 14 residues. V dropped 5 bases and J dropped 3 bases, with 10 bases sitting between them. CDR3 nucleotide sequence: TGTGCCAGCAGCGGAGACAGTTACACCGGGGAGCTGTTTTTT. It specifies CASSGDSYTGELFF.

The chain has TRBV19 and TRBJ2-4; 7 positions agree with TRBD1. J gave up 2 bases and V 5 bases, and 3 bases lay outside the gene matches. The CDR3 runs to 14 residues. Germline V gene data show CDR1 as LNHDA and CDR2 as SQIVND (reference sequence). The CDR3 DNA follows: TGTGCCAGTAGTCAGACAGGGACCAAAAACATTCAGTACTTC. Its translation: CASSQTGTKNIQYF. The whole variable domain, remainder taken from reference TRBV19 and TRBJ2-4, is DGGITQSPKYLFRKEGQNVTLSCEQNLNHDAMYWYRQDPGQGLRLIYYSQIVNDFQKGDIAEGYSVSREKKESFPLTVTSAQKNPTAFYLCASSQTGTKNIQYFGAGTRLSVL.

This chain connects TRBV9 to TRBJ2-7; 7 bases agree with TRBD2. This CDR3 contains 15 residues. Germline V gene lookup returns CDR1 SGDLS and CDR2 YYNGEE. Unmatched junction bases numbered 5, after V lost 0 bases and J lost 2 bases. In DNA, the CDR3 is TGTGCCAGCAGCGTAGGTGGACTAGAAACCTACGAGCAGTACTTC. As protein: CASSVGGLETYEQYF.

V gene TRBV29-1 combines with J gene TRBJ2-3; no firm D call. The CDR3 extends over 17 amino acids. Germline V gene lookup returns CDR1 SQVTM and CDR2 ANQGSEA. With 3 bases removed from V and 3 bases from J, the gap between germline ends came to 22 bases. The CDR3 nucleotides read TGCAGCGTTGATGGTGTATCCGCGATAAAAGGAACAGATACGCAGTATTTT. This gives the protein CSVDGVSAIKGTDTQYF.

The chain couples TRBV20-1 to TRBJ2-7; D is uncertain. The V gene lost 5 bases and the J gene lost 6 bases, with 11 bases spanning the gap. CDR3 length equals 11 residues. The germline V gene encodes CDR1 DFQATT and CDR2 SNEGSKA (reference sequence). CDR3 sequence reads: CSAEEYFEQYF. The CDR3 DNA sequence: TGCAGTGCTGAGGAATACTTCGAGCAGTACTTC.

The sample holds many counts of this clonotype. The CDR3 DNA follows: TGCGCCAGCAGCCCGCTCCCCAGCTCCTACAATGAGCAGTTCTTC. It encodes CASSPLPSSYNEQFF. The chain combines TRBV4-1 with TRBJ2-1; D gene unclear. CDR1 and CDR2 (germline): MGHRA, YSYEKL. This CDR3 comprises 15 residues. The germline V and J ends were trimmed by 4 bases and 0 bases, with 10 bases remaining between them.

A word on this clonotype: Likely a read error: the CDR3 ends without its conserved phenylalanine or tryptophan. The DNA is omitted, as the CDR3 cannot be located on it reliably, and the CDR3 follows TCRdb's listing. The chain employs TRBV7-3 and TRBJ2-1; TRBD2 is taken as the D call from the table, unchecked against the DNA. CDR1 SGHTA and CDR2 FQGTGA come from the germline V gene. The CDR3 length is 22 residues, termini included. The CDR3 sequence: CASSFYICSASGFAGTLNEQFL.